The clone carrying this TCR beta chain appeared a few times. Some clones are missing from TCRdb's copy, which holds only in-frame ones; the method was immunoSEQ multiplex PCR. Of tens of thousands of clones in the sample, approximately 77% were seen once. These data originate in a study of blood T cell repertoires in COVID-19. V gave up 1 base and J gave up 1 base, with 11 bases separating them. CDR3 size: 16 residues. Germline loops: CDR1 SGHTA, CDR2 FQGNSA. The source is a man between 65 and 80 years old with COVID-19, enrolled during active disease. The sequenced sample was peripheral blood. The chain recombines TRBV7-2 with TRBJ1-5, with D maybe TRBD1 (5 bases). The CDR3 spells CASSLDQGGSNQPQHF. CDR3 DNA: TGTGCCAGCAGCTTAGATCAGGGAGGGAGCAATCAGCCCCAGCATTTT.